This entry lists 5 T cell receptor beta chains sequenced from one sample in a study of cytomegalovirus exposure and HLA in healthy donors. The study ran its PCR with 60 Vbeta and 13 Jbeta primers. Profiling relied on immunoSEQ multiplex PCR, and the TCRdb table lists in-frame clones only, not all of them. The data show about 120,000 clones, roughly 78% seen once. Sequences were obtained from PBMCs. These receptors all stem from a man younger than 40 in good health and CMV-seropositive.

There are a few counts of this clone. CDR3 amino acids: CASSRDRGTDTQYF. In DNA form, the CDR3 reads TGTGCCAGCTCGCGGGATAGGGGAACAGATACGCAGTATTTT. J is TRBJ2-3 and V is TRBV18; possible D gene TRBD2, 6 bases. V lost 6 bases and J lost 3, with 13 bases in between. CDR1 and CDR2 from the germline V gene are KGHSH and LQKENI. The CDR3 contains 14 residues.

The DNA of the CDR3 is TGTGCCAGTAGTCCCCGACAGGGGCGAGCTTTCTTT. It yields the protein CASSPRQGRAFF. V gene TRBV19 combines with J gene TRBJ1-1, with TRBD1 identical over 8 bases. There are 12 residues in the CDR3. Germline trimming cut 5 bases from V and 10 bases from J; bases unmatched to any gene: 6. CDR1 is LNHDA, CDR2 SQIVND, per germline (reference sequence).

Remarks on this clone: Compared with germline, one end of the junction differs, possibly owing to a read error. The V call is TRBV28, the J call TRBJ2-5; unclear D gene. The CDR3 contains 13 residues. Germline-derived CDR1 and CDR2 are MDHEN and SYDVKM. The CDR3 DNA follows: TGTGCCAGCAGTTATCCGGTCCAAGAGCCCCAGTACTTC. Its translation is CASSYPVQEPQYF.

This clone appeared a few times. The genes are TRBV11-1 and TRBJ2-5; TRBD1 aligns across 10 bases. This CDR3 region has 15 residues. Germline CDR1 SGHAT, CDR2 FQDESV (reference sequence). V dropped 4 bases and J dropped 4; count of bases not matched to a gene: 6. The CDR3 DNA follows: TGTGCCAGCAGCTCCAACCGGGACAGGGGAGAGACCCAGTACTTC. It translates to CASSSNRDRGETQYF.

A few counts support this clone. The V and J genes are TRBV6-1 and TRBJ1-5; possible D gene TRBD1, 6 bases. Germline assignment: CDR1 MNHNS and CDR2 SASEGT. The CDR3 covers 15 residues. Trimming took off 5 bases at V and 1 base at J, with 12 bases between the two ends. CDR3 nucleotide sequence: TGTGCCAGCAGTCATCGAGGACAGAGCAATCAGCCCCAGCATTTT. Its protein is CASSHRGQSNQPQHF.